The rows below give T cell receptor beta chains drawn from one sample of a study of cytomegalovirus exposure and HLA in healthy donors. Method: immunoSEQ multiplex PCR; TCRdb's copy keeps in-frame clones and lacks some. The sample has under 200,000 clones, around three quarters seen once. The sequencing sample was made of PBMCs. Every receptor here comes from a man aged 35 to 55 in good health and CMV-seronegative. CDR3s include the opening cysteine and the closing phenylalanine or tryptophan. The D gene is left open where the match is weak. Part of the rows lack a size; the others show once, few, many or a class for expanded clones.

j_call	clone_size	v_call	d_call	cdr3_nt	cdr3_aa
TRBJ2-3	-	TRBV19	TRBD1	TGTGCCAGCGGGACAGGGGGTTTGGATACGCAGTATTTT	CASGTGGLDTQYF
TRBJ2-2	-	TRBV7-9	-	TGTGCCAGCAGCTTAGTAGCATATGACAGTTCCACCGGGGAGCTGTTTTTT	CASSLVAYDSSTGELFF
TRBJ2-3	-	TRBV23-1	TRBD1	TGCGCCAGCAGTCAACCCACGATCCGGGACAGGGGGGATACGCAGTATTTT	CASSQPTIRDRGDTQYF
TRBJ1-1	-	TRBV14	-	TGTGCCAGCAGCCAAACAGGGTTGGCTTTCTTT	CASSQTGLAFF
TRBJ2-7	-	TRBV27	-	TGTGCCAGCAGTTTAAGGGGGTCGTCCCACGAGCAGTACTTC	CASSLRGSSHEQYF
TRBJ1-1	-	TRBV4-3	TRBD1	TGCGCCAGCAGCCAAGATAAAGGGGGCGTCGGGGTATACACTGAAGCTTTCTTT	CASSQDKGGVGVYTEAFF
TRBJ2-3	-	TRBV7-6	TRBD2	TGTGCCAGCAGCTTAGACCTAGCGGGGGATTTGGATACGCAGTATTTT	CASSLDLAGDLDTQYF
TRBJ2-5	-	TRBV5-4	-	TGTGCCAGCAGCCTGACTAGGGGAGAGACCCAGTACTTC	CASSLTRGETQYF
TRBJ2-1	-	TRBV12-5	TRBD2	TGTGCTAGTGGTTTGGAGAGGGGTAGCGGGAGATTTGAGAATGAGCAGTTCTTC	CASGLERGSGRFENEQFF
TRBJ2-7	-	TRBV14	TRBD2	TGTGCCAGCAGCCAACTTAGCGGGGACGAGCAGTACTTC	CASSQLSGDEQYF
TRBJ1-2	-	TRBV5-1	-	TGCGCCAGCAGCTTGATAATGGGGTCCAGAGGGGGTGGCTACACCTTC	CASSLIMGSRGGGYTF
TRBJ2-7	few	TRBV6-1	-	TGTGCCAGCAGTGAAGGGCTTAACGATCAGCAGTACTTC	CASSEGLNDQQYF
TRBJ1-5	-	TRBV27	-	TGTGCCAGCAGTCTCGTGGGGGGGAATCAGCCCCAGCATTTT	CASSLVGGNQPQHF
TRBJ1-1	-	TRBV19	TRBD1	TGTGCCAGTAGTAGGGACAGAACCATGAACACTGAAGCTTTCTTT	CASSRDRTMNTEAFF
TRBJ2-5	-	TRBV19	-	TGTGCCAGTAGTATAATTGGGCAGTTGGAGACCCAGTACTTC	CASSIIGQLETQYF
TRBJ1-2	-	TRBV11-2	TRBD1	TGTGCCAGCAGCCCCGACAGGGGGCAGAGCTATGGCTACACCTTC	CASSPDRGQSYGYTF
TRBJ1-6	-	TRBV5-1	-	TGCGCCAGCAGCCCCGAGGGATTAAGGATTTCACCCCTCCACTTT	CASSPEGLRISPLHF
TRBJ1-5	few	TRBV19	-	TGTGCCAGTAGTATTCGCCAGGGAAGCAATCAGCCCCAGCATTTT	CASSIRQGSNQPQHF
TRBJ2-5	-	TRBV2	-	TGTGCCAGCAGTGACGAGTATCGAGAGACCCAGTACTTC	CASSDEYRETQYF
TRBJ1-5	once	TRBV5-6	-	TGTGCCAGCAGCTTGAGAGGGAGAAGGGATGATCAGCCCCAGCATTTT	CASSLRGRRDDQPQHF
TRBJ2-3	-	TRBV5-6	TRBD1	TGTGCCAGCAGCTTGGGACAGGGTTGGACAGATACGCAGTATTTT	CASSLGQGWTDTQYF
TRBJ1-5	-	TRBV2	-	TGTGCCAGCAGTGAGCGGACATTCAGGACTCAGCCCCAGCATTTT	CASSERTFRTQPQHF
TRBJ2-2	-	TRBV11-3	TRBD2	TGTGCCAGCAGCCCGCTAGCGGGAGGGCAAACCGGGGAGCTGTTTTTT	CASSPLAGGQTGELFF
TRBJ2-7	-	TRBV19	-	TGTGCCAGTACAAAGCGGGCCTTAGACTACGAGCAGTACTTC	CASTKRALDYEQYF
TRBJ2-7	few	TRBV15	TRBD2	TGTGCCACCAGCAGAGAACCGGGACTAGACTACGAGCAGTACTTC	CATSREPGLDYEQYF
TRBJ1-5	-	TRBV6-6	-	TGTGCCAGCAGGAAGGGGGGGGCCGGGCAGCCCCAGCATTTT	CASRKGGAGQPQHF
TRBJ1-1	few	TRBV4-3	-	TGCGCCAGCAGCCAGACAGGTGAAGCTTTCTTT	CASSQTGEAFF
TRBJ2-3	few	TRBV7-2	-	TGTGCCAGCAGCTTTGATCAGAGCACAGATACGCAGTATTTT	CASSFDQSTDTQYF
TRBJ2-3	-	TRBV5-1	TRBD2	TGCGCCAGCGGACTAGCGGGAGGGGGCACAGATACGCAGTATTTT	CASGLAGGGTDTQYF
TRBJ2-7	-	TRBV6-1	-	TGTGCCAGCAGTGAAGGAAGTCAGCGATACGAGCAGTACTTC	CASSEGSQRYEQYF
TRBJ1-5	-	TRBV5-1	TRBD1	TGCGCCAGCAGCTTGGACAGGGGGCATCAGCCCCAGCATTTT	CASSLDRGHQPQHF
TRBJ1-3	-	TRBV5-4	TRBD1	TGTGCCAGCAGCGCCAAACAGGGGGCGATTGGAAACACCATATATTTT	CASSAKQGAIGNTIYF
TRBJ2-7	-	TRBV27	TRBD1	TGTGCCAGCAGTCCCCGACAGGGGCACTACCCTTCCTACGAGCAGTACTTC	CASSPRQGHYPSYEQYF
TRBJ2-1	once	TRBV30	TRBD1	TGTGCCTGGAGTGCCGGGACAGGCCCCCACAATGAGCAGTTCTTC	CAWSAGTGPHNEQFF
TRBJ1-2	-	TRBV30	-	TGTGCCTGGAGTGAGGGGCTGGGCTACACCTTC	CAWSEGLGYTF
TRBJ2-1	few	TRBV30	TRBD2	TGTGCCTGGAGTGCCGGGACTAGCCAAAATGAGCAGTTCTTC	CAWSAGTSQNEQFF
TRBJ2-3	-	TRBV18	TRBD1	TGTGCCAGCTCACCGCGACAGGGTGAAGATACGCAGTATTTT	CASSPRQGEDTQYF
TRBJ2-7	-	TRBV5-1	TRBD1	TGCGCCAGCAGCTTGTCCCCGGGACAGAAGGGCGAGCAGTACTTC	CASSLSPGQKGEQYF
TRBJ2-1	few	TRBV5-4	TRBD2	TGTGCCAGCAGCTTCGGGACTAGCGGTTACAATGAGCAGTTCTTC	CASSFGTSGYNEQFF
TRBJ2-6	-	TRBV4-3	-	TGCGCCAGCAGCCAGCAGGGCCCCTCTTCTGGGGCCAACGTCCTGACTTTC	CASSQQGPSSGANVLTF
TRBJ2-3	-	TRBV6-4	TRBD2	TGTGCCAGCAGTCTTGGACTAGCGGACACAGATACGCAGTATTTT	CASSLGLADTDTQYF
TRBJ1-1	few	TRBV4-1	TRBD1	TGCGCCAGCAGCCCTCAACCGACAGGGCGCACTGAAGCTTTCTTT	CASSPQPTGRTEAFF
TRBJ1-1	-	TRBV4-1	-	TGCGCCAGCAGCCAAGCCGGAGGGAGGGGGAACACTGAAGCTTTCTTT	CASSQAGGRGNTEAFF
TRBJ2-7	-	TRBV11-3	TRBD1	TGTGCCAGCAGCAAAACCATGACAGGGACACCCTACGAGCAGTACTTC	CASSKTMTGTPYEQYF
TRBJ1-2	-	TRBV6-1	TRBD1	TGTGCCAGCAGTGGCGCGGGGACAGGAGACGGATACTATGGCTACACCTTC	CASSGAGTGDGYYGYTF